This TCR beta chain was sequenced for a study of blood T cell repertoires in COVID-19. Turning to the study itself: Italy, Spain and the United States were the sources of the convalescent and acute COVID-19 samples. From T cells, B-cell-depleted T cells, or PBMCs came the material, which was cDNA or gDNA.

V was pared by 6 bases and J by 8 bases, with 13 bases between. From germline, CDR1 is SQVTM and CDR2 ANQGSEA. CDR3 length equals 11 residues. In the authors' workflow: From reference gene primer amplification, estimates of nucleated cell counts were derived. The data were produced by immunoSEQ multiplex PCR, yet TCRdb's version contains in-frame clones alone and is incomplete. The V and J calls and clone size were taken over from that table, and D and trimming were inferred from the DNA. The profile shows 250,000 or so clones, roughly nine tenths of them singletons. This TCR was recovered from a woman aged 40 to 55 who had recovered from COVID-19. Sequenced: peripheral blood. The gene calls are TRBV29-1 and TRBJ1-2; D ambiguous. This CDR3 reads CSVRGSWGYTF. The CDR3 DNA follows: TGCAGCGTCCGGGGTTCATGGGGCTACACCTTC.